This section outlines one TCR beta chain sequence together with its context. Its antigen is still unknown. Samples came from axillary lymph nodes draining the breast cancer. The sample is drawn from a study of breast tumors, draining lymph nodes, adjacent tissues. One entry per CDR3 protein, called by TCRdb with MiXCR from the multiplex PCR reads. The sample contains 200,000 to 250,000 distinct CDR3 sequences, about 32% of which appear only once. General observations from the study: Tumor repertoires ranked between lymph nodes and nontumor tissue in diversity, with V and J gene preferences.

V lost 0 bases to trimming and J lost 3 bases, with 10 bases between them. Looked up from germline, CDR1 is SGHRS and CDR2 is YFSETQ. The CDR3 sequence is 16 residues long. The specimen sequenced was axillary lymph node tissue. The clonotype comes from a female donor with breast cancer. Some clones in this sample may be carry-over from other donors' samples. The J gene is TRBJ2-6, the V gene TRBV5-1; a weak D match, TRBD1 (7 bases). The CDR3 DNA is TGCGCCAGCAGCTTGGCGCGGGACAGTGGGGCCAACGTCCTGACTTTC. Encoded protein: CASSLARDSGANVLTF.